These T cell receptor beta chains were read from a single sample in a study of graft-versus-host responses after intestinal transplantation. The assay was immunoSEQ multiplex PCR, and TCRdb's table has in-frame clones only and misses some. The data contain more than 90,000 clones, over 85% of them singletons. These receptors have no known antigen. The sample in question was unstimulated CD4+ T cells sorted from spleen or lymph node cells, obtained before transplant. Source of these receptors: a human donor who was the organ donor for an intestinal transplant. The CDR3 runs from the conserved cysteine through the conserved F or W. The D gene is left open where the match is weak. Only some rows state a clone size, as once, few, many or a class for expanded clones.

J: TRBJ2-1; V: TRBV10-1; size: .; D: TRBD2; CDR3: CASSESIAGGGEQFF; DNA: TGCGCCAGCAGTGAGTCGATCGCGGGAGGGGGTGAGCAGTTCTTC
J: TRBJ2-2; V: TRBV9; size: .; D: TRBD2; CDR3: CASSVVLAGRPGELFF; DNA: TGTGCCAGCAGCGTAGTTTTAGCGGGACGTCCGGGGGAGCTGTTTTTT
J: TRBJ1-5; V: TRBV6-6; size: .; D: .; CDR3: CASSRRLGQPQHF; DNA: TGTGCCAGCAGTCGTCGCCTAGGACAGCCCCAGCATTTT
J: TRBJ2-1; V: TRBV7-2; size: .; D: .; CDR3: CASSFSRLDEQFF; DNA: TGTGCCAGCAGCTTCAGCCGGCTGGATGAGCAGTTCTTC
J: TRBJ1-2; V: TRBV13; size: .; D: .; CDR3: CASSLGGNYGYTF; DNA: TGTGCCAGCAGCCTCGGGGGTAACTATGGCTACACCTTC
J: TRBJ1-2; V: TRBV7-2; size: .; D: TRBD1; CDR3: CASSLALRGPFYGYTF; DNA: TGTGCCAGCAGCTTGGCCCTCAGGGGGCCCTTCTATGGCTACACCTTC
J: TRBJ2-3; V: TRBV19; size: .; D: .; CDR3: CASSITDTQYF; DNA: TGTGCCAGTAGTATAACAGATACGCAGTATTTT
J: TRBJ1-2; V: TRBV4-1; size: .; D: .; CDR3: CASSPGTPNYGYTF; DNA: TGTGCCAGCAGCCCTGGGACACCGAACTATGGCTACACCTTC
J: TRBJ1-1; V: TRBV15; size: .; D: .; CDR3: CATSRESRGQTEAFF; DNA: TGTGCCACCAGCAGAGAATCGAGGGGCCAGACTGAAGCTTTCTTT
J: TRBJ2-1; V: TRBV30; size: .; D: TRBD2; CDR3: CASTSGRAWLQFF; DNA: TGTGCCTCCACTAGCGGGAGGGCCTGGTTGCAGTTCTTC
J: TRBJ2-7; V: TRBV5-1; size: .; D: .; CDR3: CASTARDGAYEQYF; DNA: TGCGCCAGCACAGCACGGGACGGAGCCTACGAGCAGTACTTC
J: TRBJ2-3; V: TRBV23-1; size: .; D: .; CDR3: CASSPRTHSADTQYF; DNA: TGCGCCAGCAGTCCCCGGACACATTCCGCAGATACGCAGTATTTT
J: TRBJ2-5; V: TRBV19; size: .; D: .; CDR3: CASSIGGEVETQYF; DNA: TGTGCCAGTAGTATAGGAGGAGAGGTGGAGACCCAGTACTTC
J: TRBJ1-2; V: TRBV2; size: .; D: .; CDR3: CASSVRQTSSRDYGYTF; DNA: TGTGCCAGCAGTGTCCGGCAGACCTCCTCCCGAGACTATGGCTACACCTTC
J: TRBJ2-1; V: TRBV9; size: .; D: TRBD2; CDR3: CASSVLAGGTNEQFF; DNA: TGTGCCAGCAGCGTTCTAGCGGGAGGGACGAATGAGCAGTTCTTC
J: TRBJ2-3; V: TRBV19; size: .; D: TRBD2; CDR3: CASSPQLAGGTDTQYF; DNA: TGTGCCAGTAGTCCCCAACTAGCGGGAGGCACAGATACGCAGTATTTT
J: TRBJ2-1; V: TRBV25-1; size: .; D: TRBD1; CDR3: CASSALRDRGLYNEQFF; DNA: TGTGCCAGCAGTGCCCTACGGGACAGGGGATTGTACAATGAGCAGTTCTTC
J: TRBJ1-1; V: TRBV6-6; size: .; D: .; CDR3: CASSYFSNTEAFF; DNA: TGTGCCAGCAGTTATTTTTCGAACACTGAAGCTTTCTTT
J: TRBJ1-1; V: TRBV6-1; size: .; D: TRBD1; CDR3: CASSEAWQGDTEAFF; DNA: TGTGCCAGCAGTGAAGCATGGCAGGGGGATACTGAAGCTTTCTTT
J: TRBJ2-5; V: TRBV2; size: .; D: .; CDR3: CASSEVQGGQETQYF; DNA: TGTGCCAGCAGTGAAGTCCAGGGCGGCCAAGAGACCCAGTACTTC
J: TRBJ2-1; V: TRBV6-6; size: .; D: .; CDR3: CAVQNGVINEQFF; DNA: TGTGCCGTACAAAACGGGGTAATCAATGAGCAGTTCTTC
J: TRBJ2-5; V: TRBV7-8; size: .; D: TRBD2; CDR3: CASSLALLAGGRETQYF; DNA: TGTGCCAGCAGCTTAGCCCTCCTAGCGGGAGGAAGGGAGACCCAGTACTTC
J: TRBJ2-3; V: TRBV7-2; size: .; D: .; CDR3: CASSLVSGTDTQYF; DNA: TGTGCCAGCAGCTTAGTCTCGGGCACAGATACGCAGTATTTT
J: TRBJ1-1; V: TRBV7-9; size: .; D: TRBD1; CDR3: CASSWRTGVGTEAFF; DNA: TGTGCCAGCAGCTGGAGGACAGGGGTAGGCACTGAAGCTTTCTTT
J: TRBJ1-2; V: TRBV21-1; size: once; D: .; CDR3: CASSKVGQGGNPNYGYTF; DNA: TGTGCCAGCAGCAAAGTGGGGCAGGGGGGGAACCCTAACTATGGCTACACCTTC
J: TRBJ1-1; V: TRBV11-2; size: .; D: .; CDR3: CASSLGGNTEAFF; DNA: TGTGCCAGCAGCTTGGGGGGGAACACTGAAGCTTTCTTT
J: TRBJ2-4; V: TRBV6-6; size: .; D: .; CDR3: CASTELAKNIQYF; DNA: TGTGCCAGCACCGAACTAGCCAAAAACATTCAGTACTTC
J: TRBJ2-7; V: TRBV7-2; size: .; D: .; CDR3: CASSLIGRSSYEQYF; DNA: TGTGCCAGCAGCTTAATTGGTCGCAGCAGCTACGAGCAGTACTTC
J: TRBJ2-3; V: TRBV9; size: .; D: .; CDR3: CASSVDPAGTDTQYF; DNA: TGTGCCAGCAGCGTAGATCCAGCGGGCACAGATACGCAGTATTTT
J: TRBJ2-1; V: TRBV10-3; size: .; D: TRBD1; CDR3: CAISEDRVSNEQFF; DNA: TGTGCCATCAGTGAGGACAGGGTAAGCAATGAGCAGTTCTTC
J: TRBJ2-7; V: TRBV7-2; size: .; D: .; CDR3: CASSYSGGTYEQYF; DNA: TGTGCCAGCAGCTACTCTGGGGGGACGTACGAGCAGTACTTC
J: TRBJ1-1; V: TRBV5-1; size: .; D: .; CDR3: CASSLAQRNTEAFF; DNA: TGCGCCAGCAGCCTGGCTCAGAGGAACACTGAAGCTTTCTTT
J: TRBJ2-3; V: TRBV5-3; size: .; D: TRBD2; CDR3: CARLDRPQGAGEGPGTDTQYF; DNA: TGTGCCAGACTTGATCGCCCCCAGGGCGCGGGGGAGGGCCCGGGTACAGATACGCAGTATTTT
J: TRBJ1-4; V: TRBV19; size: .; D: .; CDR3: CASSIRDNNEKLFF; DNA: TGTGCCAGTAGTATCCGGGACAATAATGAAAAACTGTTTTTT
J: TRBJ2-7; V: TRBV5-4; size: .; D: .; CDR3: CASSSNAGEQYF; DNA: TGTGCCAGTTCTAGTAACGCTGGAGAGCAGTACTTC
J: TRBJ2-6; V: TRBV15; size: once; D: .; CDR3: CATSRDGTTYSGANVLTF; DNA: TGTGCCACCAGCAGAGATGGCACAACCTACTCTGGGGCCAACGTCCTGACTTTC
J: TRBJ2-1; V: TRBV28; size: .; D: TRBD2; CDR3: CASSLGLAGVPDEQFF; DNA: TGTGCCAGCAGCCTCGGACTAGCGGGAGTCCCGGATGAGCAGTTCTTC